This TCR beta chain derives from a study of blood T cell repertoires in COVID-19. The CDR3 contains 16 residues. Germline CDR1 LGHDT, CDR2 YNNKEL (reference sequence). The junction had 9 bases not matched to a gene; V was cut back by 1 base and J by 5 bases. Those who participated ranged in age from roughly 18 to 89 years and resided in 20 to 25 US areas. Clinical history as reported by participants underpinned cohort assignment. As originally analysed: Amplification with reference gene primers provided the estimates of nucleated cell counts. TCRdb's table, derived via immunoSEQ multiplex PCR, lists solely in-frame clones and lacks some. That table gives V, J and clone size, and the DNA gave D and trimming. In the table there are 350,000 to 400,000 clones, around nine tenths of which are singletons.

This receptor was obtained from a young woman with acute COVID-19. V and J are TRBV3-1 (or the pseudogene TRBV3-2) and TRBJ1-2; 8 positions agree with TRBD1. Input material: PBMCs or T cells enriched from blood (not recorded which). The CDR3 loop reads CASSQGDRGDGYGYTF. The CDR3 DNA reads TGTGCCAGCAGCCAAGGCGACAGGGGCGACGGTTATGGCTACACCTTC.